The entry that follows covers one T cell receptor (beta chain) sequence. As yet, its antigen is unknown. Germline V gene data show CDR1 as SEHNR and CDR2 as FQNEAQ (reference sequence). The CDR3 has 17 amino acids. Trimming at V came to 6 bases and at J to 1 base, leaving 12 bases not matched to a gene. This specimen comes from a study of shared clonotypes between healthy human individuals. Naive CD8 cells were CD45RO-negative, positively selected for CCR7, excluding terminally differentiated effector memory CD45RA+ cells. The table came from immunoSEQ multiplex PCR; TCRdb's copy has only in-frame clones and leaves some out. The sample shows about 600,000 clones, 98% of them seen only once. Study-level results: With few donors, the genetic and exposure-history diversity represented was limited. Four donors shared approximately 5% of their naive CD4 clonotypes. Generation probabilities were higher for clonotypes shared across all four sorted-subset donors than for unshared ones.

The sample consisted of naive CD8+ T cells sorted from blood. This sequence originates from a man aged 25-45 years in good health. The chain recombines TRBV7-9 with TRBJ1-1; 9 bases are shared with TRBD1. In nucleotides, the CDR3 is TGTGCCAGCAGTTATAATGGACAGGGGTTAAGGAACACTGAAGCTTTCTTT. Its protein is CASSYNGQGLRNTEAFF.